This TCR beta chain comes out of a study of CD8 T cells in ankylosing spondylitis. TCRdb re-called the 5' RACE reads with MiXCR, one entry per CDR3 protein. The sample records 390,000 or so distinct CDR3 sequences, 20% to 25% being singletons. Study findings and constraints: Blood of patients with ankylosing spondylitis appeared to be characterized by a TCR beta motif of several highly homologous variants.

This clonotype was recorded many times. Its specificity is not known. The sequenced sample consisted of blood, either unsorted or a sorted T cell fraction (not recorded which). The TCR originated in a male donor with ankylosing spondylitis.

The CDR3 coding sequence is TGCGCCAGCAGCCAACGGGAGAATCTAAACACCATATATTTT. This gives the protein CASSQRENLNTIYF. The J gene is TRBJ1-3, the V gene TRBV4-1; D unclear. Germline lookup yields CDR1 MGHRA and CDR2 YSYEKL. The V end was cut by 2 bases, the J end by 6 bases, with 11 bases between. CDR3 size: 14 residues.